This entry is about one T cell receptor (beta chain). In its sample, this clonotype was seen many times. Its antigen target is currently unknown. No per-base quality is available; no much larger clone lies one base away. PBMCs were isolated by Ficoll-Paque density gradient centrifugation. This entry comes from a study of T-cell memory formation after mild COVID-19 (dated by TCRdb to about 2021). Turning to the overall study: TCR sequence clusters from the two donors were found to be largely donor specific. In a couple of donors, T-cell clones that expanded and contracted after mild COVID-19 were tracked by sequencing TCRalpha and TCRbeta repertoires over time. The cohort was made up of two young adult volunteers, one female and one male, who were previously healthy. What the research found in general, with its limitations: The detection of some responding clones in pre-infection memory suggests that pre-existing cross-reactive memory T cells joined the SARS-CoV-2 response. Balanced CD4/CD8 phenotypes were observed for clones contracting from day 15 to 85, whereas a bias towards CD4+ was observed for a second wave of clones expanding from day 15 to 37. Contracting CD4+ clones were found mainly in CM and EM memory subsets, while CD8+ clones were enriched in EMRA. Only two mild cases were covered by the study, and larger cohorts that include severe cases with pre-infection samples were considered necessary. Whether the second-wave clones peaking on day 37 were SARS-CoV-2 specific was not confirmed.

TCRdb names Illumina NovaSeq 6000 as the instrument used. cDNA libraries for TCRalpha and TCRbeta were prepared by 5'RACE using constant-segment primers, with sample barcodes and unique molecular identifiers added. Trizol reagent was used to extract RNA from every sample. The libraries were amplified in two PCR steps, and the second step added a second sample barcode and Illumina TruSeq adapters. Libraries were sequenced on an Illumina NovaSeq with 2 x 150 bp paired-end reads. The paper's data handling went like this. The reads were demultiplexed and collapsed into UMI-guided consensus sequences using migec v1.2.7. With mixcr v2.1.11, UMI consensuses were aligned to TRA and TRB V and J templates and assembled into clonotypes. A clonotype was counted as expanded or contracted only when both edgeR and NoisET called the clonotype significant, with the noise models trained on biological replicates. For edgeR calls, a false discovery rate-adjusted p below 0.01 and a log2 fold-change threshold of 1 were applied. As an exploratory analysis of dynamics, max-normalized trajectories of the 1000 most abundant clonotypes were examined with PCA combined with hierarchical clustering. The CD4 or CD8 phenotype of responding clones was assigned using the separately sequenced CD4+ and CD8+ repertoires. The public reads were quality trimmed at Q25 with fastp and then assembled into clones with MiXCR by TCRdb, keeping productive beta chains. A single entry per CDR3 protein holds the most common genes and DNA from its merged rows. TCRdb, not the original authors, processed these V and J calls. A total of 300,000 to 400,000 distinct CDR3 sequences appear in this sample, more than 15% of them only once. The ten largest clones take up approximately 20% of the sample.

Per the germline V gene, SGHVS is the CDR1 and FQNEAQ is the CDR2. V gives up 5 bases and J gives up 1 base, and the segment between their germline ends measures 17 bases. The CDR3 measures 17 amino acids from cysteine to phenylalanine. Only the CDR3 DNA is retained, 51 bases long and in frame from the first base. This receptor chain uses TRBV7-8 and TRBJ2-2; matching of 9 bases hints at TRBD1 as the D gene. The receptor comes from a man in his late teens or twenties who had mild COVID-19 (a few samples of this study predate the infection). The sample titles of this study are shuffled in the database, so cell type and time point are left out; the donor was told from shared clones. The sequenced sample consisted of PBMCs or a T cell subset sorted from them (not recorded which). The nucleotides are TGTGCCAGCAGCCCCCGGGGGGGACAGGGGAACACCGGGGAGCTGTTTTTT. It encodes CASSPRGGQGNTGELFF. The CDR3 plus the reference TRBV7-8 and TRBJ2-2 genes for the other parts give the full variable domain: GAGVSQSPRYKVAKRGQDVALRCDPISGHVSLFWYQQALGQGPEFLTYFQNEAQLDKSGLPSDRFFAERPEGSVSTLKIQRTQQEDSAVYLCASSPRGGQGNTGELFFGEGSRLTVL.